Below are 25 T cell receptor beta chains sequenced from a single sample in a study of T cells in Graves' hyperthyroidism and ophthalmopathy. The investigators amplified TCR beta CDR3 regions from RNA transcripts. Carried out on the TCR CDR3, a first-round RT-PCR used the HTBI primer set. TCRdb passed the multiplex PCR reads through MiXCR, listing each CDR3 protein once. The data contain 650,000 to 850,000 distinct CDR3 sequences, roughly a sixth of them singletons. The sequenced sample was blood. The source of these receptors is a woman in her forties or fifties with Graves' hyperthyroidism that later progressed to Graves' ophthalmopathy.

This clonotype showed up many times. The rearrangement links TRBV5-1 to TRBJ1-1; the D is unclear. V lost 0 bases and J 7 bases, leaving 13 bases between the germline ends. There are 14 residues in the CDR3. CDR1 is SGHRS and CDR2 is YFSETQ in the germline V gene. The chain's CDR3 is CASSLVTQFDEAFF. The CDR3 nucleotides read TGCGCCAGCAGCTTGGTTACTCAGTTTGATGAAGCTTTCTTT. The full variable domain, with the rest looked up from reference TRBV5-1 and TRBJ1-1, is KAGVTQTPRYLIKTRGQQVTLSCSPISGHRSVSWYQQTPGQGLQFLFEYFSETQRNKGNFPGRFSGRQFSNSRSEMNVSTLELGDSALYLCASSLVTQFDEAFFGQGTRLTVV.

In its sample, this clonotype was seen a few times. The chain combines TRBV30 with TRBJ1-6, with D uncertain. CDR3 length: 13 amino acids. V shed 4 bases and J shed 7 bases, with 11 bases lying between them. Per the germline V gene, CDR1 is GTSNPN and CDR2 is SVGIG (reference sequence). The CDR3 sequence is CAWNEGENSPLHF. CDR3 nucleotide sequence: TGTGCCTGGAACGAGGGTGAAAATTCACCCCTCCACTTT. Complete variable domain (other parts from reference TRBV30 and TRBJ1-6): SQTIHQWPATLVQPVGSPLSLECTVEGTSNPNLYWYRQAAGRGLQLLFYSVGIGQISSEVPQNLSASRPQDRQFILSSKKLLLSDSGFYLCAWNEGENSPLHFGNGTRLTVT.

In this sample, this clonotype turned up a few times. This chain joins TRBV20-1 and TRBJ2-7; TRBD2 aligns across 7 bases. Losses at the gene ends were 4 bases for V and 3 bases for J; bases not matched to a gene: 12. CDR3 length: 15 residues. Germline lookup yields CDR1 DFQATT and CDR2 SNEGSKA (reference sequence). CDR3 region: CSAIPPRLAVYEQYF. CDR3 DNA: TGCAGTGCTATCCCCCCCAGGCTAGCGGTCTACGAGCAGTACTTC.

This clonotype showed up many times. The V and J genes are TRBV28 and TRBJ2-7, with D uncertain. Germline loops: CDR1 MDHEN, CDR2 SYDVKM. Deletions cut 5 bases from V and 3 bases from J, with 14 bases between. This CDR3 is 14 amino acids long. CDR3 sequence: CASSPPGRVYEQYF. Here the CDR3 DNA reads TGTGCCAGCAGTCCCCCCGGTAGGGTCTACGAGCAGTACTTC.

This clonotype has at least ten counts. V usage is TRBV5-4 and J usage is TRBJ2-3, with 7 bases aligning to TRBD2. In germline, CDR1 is SGHNT, CDR2 YYREEE (reference sequence). Trimming removed 3 bases from V and 2 bases from J; junction bases left unmatched: 6. The CDR3 length is 15 residues. In DNA, the CDR3 is TGTGCCAGCAGCTCGGGCGGGGGTTACACAGATACGCAGTATTTT. Amino acids: CASSSGGGYTDTQYF.

This clonotype was counted only a few times. V usage is TRBV7-9 and J usage is TRBJ2-5, with a possible D match to TRBD1 (5 bases). The germline gives CDR1 SEHNR, CDR2 FQNEAQ (reference sequence). The CDR3 runs to 14 residues. The V and J ends lost 3 bases and 4 bases respectively, with 12 bases between them. Here the CDR3 reads CASSFENRPETQYF. CDR3 nucleotide sequence: TGTGCCAGCAGCTTTGAAAACAGGCCAGAGACCCAGTACTTC.

This rearrangement joins TRBV24-1 to TRBJ2-3; 8 positions match TRBD1. Germline CDR1 is KGHDR and CDR2 is SFDVKD. Trimming cost V 3 bases and J 3 bases; bases outside gene matches: 4. CDR3 length equals 15 residues. This chain's CDR3 is CATSDHGQGTDTQYF. The CDR3 DNA follows: TGTGCCACCAGTGATCATGGACAGGGAACAGATACGCAGTATTTT.

This clonotype came up many times. This chain connects TRBV20-1 to TRBJ1-4; weak D call: TRBD1 (6 bases). This CDR3 is built from 13 residues. The V end lost 4 bases, the J end lost 3 bases, and 9 bases lay between the germline ends. Germline lookup yields CDR1 DFQATT and CDR2 SNEGSKA (reference sequence). The CDR3 sequence is CSAMRGANEKLFF. In DNA form, the CDR3 reads TGCAGTGCTATGAGGGGGGCTAATGAAAAACTGTTTTTT.

There are many counts of this clonotype. V is TRBV5-1 and J is TRBJ2-2, with a tentative D call TRBD1 (5 bases). The CDR3 runs to 13 residues. Trimming shortened V by 0 bases and J by 7 bases, and 7 bases separated the two germline ends. CDR1 and CDR2 (germline): SGHRS, YFSETQ. For the CDR3, the DNA is TGCGCCAGCAGCTTGGATCAGGGCGGGGAGCTGTTTTTT. Amino acid sequence: CASSLDQGGELFF. Combining the CDR3 with reference TRBV5-1 and TRBJ2-2 gives the whole variable domain KAGVTQTPRYLIKTRGQQVTLSCSPISGHRSVSWYQQTPGQGLQFLFEYFSETQRNKGNFPGRFSGRQFSNSRSEMNVSTLELGDSALYLCASSLDQGGELFFGEGSRLTVL.

This clonotype has a count of ten or more. This chain connects TRBV11-2 to TRBJ2-3; D might be TRBD1 (5 bases). This CDR3 has 15 residues. CDR1 and CDR2 from the germline V gene are SGHAT and FQNNGV. Trimming cost V 2 bases and J 1 base, with 10 bases left between them. The CDR3 nucleotides are TGTGCCAGCAGCTTATTCGGCAGGGGCACAGATACGCAGTATTTT. Translated: CASSLFGRGTDTQYF.

Notes on this clonotype: A much larger clone sits a single nucleotide away, making a read error possible. This sequence joins TRBV3-1 and TRBJ1-1; D is undetermined. Germline-derived CDR1 and CDR2 are LGHDT and YNNKEL (reference sequence). The CDR3 length is 16 residues. CDR3 protein: CASSQHSGTMNTEASF. The CDR3 DNA sequence: TGTGCCAGCAGCCAACACAGCGGAACCATGAACACTGAAGCTTCCTTT. The variable domain in full, with the rest retrieved from reference TRBV3-1 and TRBJ1-1, is DTAVSQTPKYLVTQMGNDKSIKCEQNLGHDTMYWYKQDSKKFLKIMFSYNNKELIINETVPNRFSPKSPDKAHLNLHINSLELGDSAVYFCASSQHSGTMNTEASFGQGTRLTVV.

This clonotype was recorded a few times. The chain carries TRBV18 and TRBJ2-1, with 9 bases aligning to TRBD1. The CDR3 extends over 15 amino acids. J was trimmed by 5 bases and V by 5 bases; bases with no gene match: 7. The germline gives CDR1 KGHSH, CDR2 LQKENI. The CDR3 sequence is CASSNGQGNHNEQFF. In DNA form, the CDR3 reads TGTGCCAGCTCAAACGGACAGGGGAACCACAATGAGCAGTTCTTC.

The chain uses TRBV6-2 or TRBV6-3 and TRBJ2-3; the match to TRBD1 covers 9 bases. The germline V gene encodes CDR1 MNHEY and CDR2 SVGEGT. V was pared by 5 bases and J by 1 base, with 4 bases of the junction left unmatched. The CDR3 contains 15 residues. Here the CDR3 reads CASSTWTGGTDTQYF. CDR3 nucleotides: TGTGCCAGCAGTACGTGGACAGGGGGCACAGATACGCAGTATTTT.

This clonotype was picked up a small number of times. The chain uses TRBV20-1 and TRBJ2-7, with 11 bases identical to TRBD1. V was clipped by 5 bases and J by 3 bases; unmatched bases: 6. This CDR3 comprises 14 residues. CDR1 is DFQATT, CDR2 SNEGSKA, per germline (reference sequence). The CDR3 here is CSAESGQGDYEQYF. CDR3 sequence (DNA): TGCAGTGCTGAGTCGGGACAGGGGGACTACGAGCAGTACTTC.

This clonotype was counted at least ten times. The chain couples TRBV5-1 to TRBJ1-1; D gene ambiguous. This CDR3 spans 14 amino acids. Germline CDR1 is SGHRS and CDR2 is YFSETQ. Trimming left V 5 bases short and J 0 bases short, with 11 bases between. The CDR3: CASRSRTVNTEAFF. CDR3 in DNA: TGCGCCAGCAGAAGTAGGACGGTGAACACTGAAGCTTTCTTT. Using reference TRBV5-1 and TRBJ1-1 for the parts outside the CDR3, the full variable domain is KAGVTQTPRYLIKTRGQQVTLSCSPISGHRSVSWYQQTPGQGLQFLFEYFSETQRNKGNFPGRFSGRQFSNSRSEMNVSTLELGDSALYLCASRSRTVNTEAFFGQGTRLTVV.

The rearrangement uses TRBV6-1 and TRBJ2-7; the D call may be TRBD1 or TRBD2 (5 bases each). The CDR3 runs to 13 residues. Germline-derived CDR1 and CDR2 are MNHNS and SASEGT. V gave up 5 bases and J gave up 7 bases, with 15 bases separating them. Here the CDR3 reads CASSSVGPGEQYF. CDR3 coding DNA: TGTGCCAGCAGTTCCGTGGGGCCGGGGGAGCAGTACTTC.

This clonotype appeared many times. This sequence joins TRBV20-1 and TRBJ1-5; 10 bases agree with TRBD1. V lost 5 bases to trimming and J lost 0 bases; unmatched junction nucleotides: 10. This CDR3 comprises 17 residues. Germline V lookup: CDR1 DFQATT, CDR2 SNEGSKA (reference sequence). CDR3 protein: CSALGQGMGDSNQPQHF. The CDR3 DNA follows: TGCAGTGCTTTGGGACAGGGGATGGGAGATAGCAATCAGCCCCAGCATTTT.

This clonotype was counted a few times. This chain connects TRBV19 to TRBJ1-5; D is ambiguous. The CDR3 has 15 amino acids. Trimming took off 4 bases at V and 3 bases at J, with 13 bases between the two ends. Germline CDR1 is LNHDA and CDR2 is SQIVND (reference sequence). The CDR3 DNA reads TGTGCCAGTAGTACGAGTGGGGAGCTCAATCAGCCCCAGCATTTT. The encoded protein is CASSTSGELNQPQHF.

This clonotype occurred a few times. The chain combines TRBV2 with TRBJ2-1; the D gene is possibly TRBD1 (5 bases). Germline values: CDR1 SNHLY, CDR2 FYNNEI. The length of the CDR3 is 15 residues. Trimming took off 7 bases at V and 2 bases at J, with 15 bases between the two ends. CDR3: CASTGHGSPYNEQFF. In DNA form, the CDR3 reads TGTGCCAGCACTGGACACGGTTCTCCCTACAATGAGCAGTTCTTC.

This rearrangement joins TRBV27 to TRBJ1-1; TRBD1 might be the D (6 bases). The CDR3 extends over 15 amino acids. From germline, CDR1 is MNHEY and CDR2 SMNVEV (reference sequence). V gave up 4 bases and J gave up 3 bases, with 15 bases separating them. The CDR3 region is CASSSLAGAYTEAFF. CDR3 nucleotide sequence: TGTGCCAGCAGTTCACTAGCGGGGGCCTACACTGAAGCTTTCTTT.

As regards this clonotype: The junction departs from germline at one end; a sequencing error may be responsible. The CDR3 loop is CAGDRYNEQLF. The CDR3 DNA sequence: TGTGCCGGCGACAGGTACAATGAGCAGCTCTTC. The chain has TRBV30 and TRBJ2-1; D may be TRBD1 (6 bases). From germline, CDR1 is GTSNPN and CDR2 SVGIG (reference sequence). The CDR3 is made up of 11 amino acids.

This clonotype turned up a few times. The rearrangement links TRBV10-1 to TRBJ1-1, with 11 bases aligning to TRBD1. CDR1 and CDR2 (germline): WNHNN, SYGVQD (reference sequence). This CDR3 comprises 15 residues. V lost 8 bases, J lost 4 bases, and 9 bases stayed unmatched. The CDR3 spells CASSTGQGARTEAFF. As DNA, the CDR3 is TGCGCCAGCTCGACCGGACAGGGGGCTCGCACTGAAGCTTTCTTT.

This clonotype was observed many times. The chain uses TRBV12-3 or TRBV12-4 and TRBJ1-1, with TRBD1 identical over 9 bases. The CDR3 is 13 residues long. The V gene end was trimmed by 6 bases and the J gene end by 6 bases; junction bases not matched to a gene: 5. The CDR3 loop reads CASSSGTGSEAFF. DNA for the CDR3: TGTGCCAGCAGCTCCGGGACAGGGTCTGAAGCTTTCTTT.

The rearrangement uses TRBV6-1 and TRBJ1-5; 8 bases agree with TRBD1. The CDR3 is made up of 14 amino acids. Germline assignment: CDR1 MNHNS and CDR2 SASEGT. With 2 bases clipped from V and 7 bases from J, the junction kept 4 bases outside the gene matches. CDR3 in DNA: TGTGCCAGCAGTGAAACAGGGGGTCTCCAGCCCCAGCATTTT. Translated, it gives CASSETGGLQPQHF.

Comment on this clonotype: One end of the junction varies from germline; a read error may be responsible. The chain carries TRBV20-1 and TRBJ1-3, with 7 positions matching TRBD1. The CDR3 is 12 amino acids. The germline CDR1 and CDR2 sequences are DFQATT and SNEGSKA (reference sequence). In nucleotides, the CDR3 is TGCAGTGCTAGACCCCCAGGAGGGGGCGCGGATTTT. Residues: CSARPPGGGADF.